Listed below are T cell receptor beta chains from one sample, sequenced in a study of T-cell reconstitution after alpha-beta-depleted transplantation in children. A single record per CDR3 protein comes from TCRdb applying MiXCR to the PCR reads. The sample holds 150,000 to 200,000 distinct CDR3 sequences, about 15% seen once. The sequences come from PBMCs from the stem cell graft donor, collected from the stem cell graft. The receptors shown here come from a human donor who donated a stem cell graft to a child with acute lymphoblastic leukemia. Each CDR3 is given with its conserved first and last residue.

V gene	J gene	CDR3 protein
TRBV7-8	TRBJ2-2	CASSFGGELFF
TRBV5-1	TRBJ2-5	CASSPGLAGGEETQYF
TRBV18	TRBJ1-3	CASSLNQGLLGNTIYF
TRBV7-9	TRBJ1-1	CASSFTGNTEAFF
TRBV29-1	TRBJ2-7	CSVEAPGGEQYF
TRBV12-3/TRBV12-4	TRBJ2-1	CASSLDGRPSYNEQFF
TRBV3-1	TRBJ2-7	CASSHHSGRALYEQYF
TRBV10-3	TRBJ2-7	CAISVQGYEQYF
TRBV20-1	TRBJ2-1	CSASTLLVGAYNEQFF
TRBV29-1	TRBJ2-5	CSVGDAETQYF
TRBV20-1	TRBJ2-2	CSAKPLAGGTGELFF
TRBV12-3/TRBV12-4	TRBJ2-7	CASSSHGRGSYEQYF
TRBV11-2	TRBJ2-1	CASSPTSRPAGVVYEQFF
TRBV5-4	TRBJ2-1	CASSSASDPWGTYNEQFF
TRBV6-5	TRBJ2-7	CASSYSQSSYEQYF
TRBV10-3	TRBJ1-1	CAIRPGQGAIRNTEAFF
TRBV11-2	TRBJ2-1	CASSLEGLTPF
TRBV29-1	TRBJ2-5	CSVEDGGPQYF
TRBV9	TRBJ1-3	CASSVVPGGSGNTIYF
TRBV20-1	TRBJ2-1	CSARVWTSGSYNEQFF
TRBV30	TRBJ2-7	CAWSGTAVSYEQYF
TRBV6-1	TRBJ1-1	CASSPELGRKNTEAFF
TRBV15	TRBJ2-1	CATSANSGGGGVEQFF
TRBV7-9	TRBJ2-7	CASSSGRGINEQYF
TRBV5-6	TRBJ2-1	CASSPTIGLAGVSEQFF
TRBV25-1	TRBJ2-3	CASSDGRMSTDTQYF
TRBV5-1	TRBJ2-7	CASTVREGFEQYF
TRBV4-1	TRBJ2-1	CASSQGLRSLEQFF
TRBV20-1	TRBJ2-1	CSAKGPSGRSEQFF
TRBV6-1	TRBJ2-1	CASSLEGGPGGMDEQFF
TRBV12-3/TRBV12-4	TRBJ2-3	CASSTRVQDTQYF
TRBV3-1	TRBJ2-5	CASSQDYLAGGPSWETQYF
TRBV4-2	TRBJ1-2	CASRSVGGRNYGYTF
TRBV13	TRBJ2-7	CASSLGQGPGEQYF
TRBV7-2	TRBJ2-3	CASSLAASGSGTDTQYF
TRBV29-1	TRBJ2-7	CSFGGREQYF
TRBV20-1	TRBJ2-3	CSARGQGLGGDTQYF
TRBV12-3/TRBV12-4	TRBJ2-7	CASSRGTGTAYEQYF
TRBV27	TRBJ2-1	CASKGGAHNNEQFF
TRBV5-1	TRBJ2-7	CASSLAPGRTLYEQYF
TRBV28	TRBJ1-1	CASSFSGEDTEAFF
TRBV11-2	TRBJ2-3	CASSQQGSSTDTQYF
TRBV25-1	TRBJ2-5	CASTEGNQETQYF
TRBV10-3	TRBJ2-7	CATKPGTYEQYF
TRBV10-3	TRBJ1-5	CAISESPGDAQPQHF
TRBV25-1	TRBJ1-3	CASSELGLQGPSGNTIYF
TRBV5-5	TRBJ1-2	CASSPGQGAFGGYTF
TRBV12-3/TRBV12-4	TRBJ2-2	CASSRAGSGELFF
TRBV12-3/TRBV12-4	TRBJ2-1	CASTFRGRAGDEQFF
TRBV25-1	TRBJ2-3	CASRPRQGLEADTQYF
TRBV3-1	TRBJ2-2	CASSLVGVLNYDNTGELFF